Listed below are T cell receptor beta chains from one sample, sequenced in a study of Graves' ophthalmopathy and Graves' hyperthyroidism. TCRdb re-called the multiplex PCR reads through MiXCR, storing one row per CDR3 protein. The sample includes around 1.1 million distinct CDR3 sequences, less than 45% seen only once; the top ten take over 8.5%. Specimen: peripheral blood or thyroid tissue (not recorded which). These receptors all stem from an adult man with Graves' hyperthyroidism. Both conserved end residues are part of each CDR3. A D gene is named only where the DNA matches it firmly. The size field is filled for only some rows; it gives once, few, many or a size class.

cdr3_nt cdr3_aa clone_size j_call v_call d_call
TGTGCCAGCAGTGAGCAGGTTGGGGGGCTCTTGTCCTACGAGCAGTACTTC CASSEQVGGLLSYEQYF . TRBJ2-7 TRBV6-1 .
TGTGCCAGCAGTGATGGTGCAGGGCTCGAGCAGTACTTC CASSDGAGLEQYF . TRBJ2-7 TRBV2 .
TGCGCCAGCAGCTTTTATCTAAGGGGGAAGAACACTGAAGCTTTCTTT CASSFYLRGKNTEAFF many TRBJ1-1 TRBV5-1 .
TGTGCCATCAGCGAGGACAGATACAATGAGCAGTTCTTC CAISEDRYNEQFF . TRBJ2-1 TRBV10-3 .
TGTGCCATCAGCGACATGACCGGGACAGGGGACTATGAAGCTTTCTTT CAISDMTGTGDYEAFF . TRBJ1-1 TRBV10-3 TRBD1
TGTGCCACCAGTGATGGGCTATATAATTCACCCCTCCACTTT CATSDGLYNSPLHF many TRBJ1-6 TRBV24-1 .
TGTGCCAGCAGATGGACAGGGATGAACACTGAAGCTTTCTTT CASRWTGMNTEAFF few TRBJ1-1 TRBV12-3/TRBV12-4 TRBD1
TGTGCCAGCAGCATCACCAGAGCCGTGGGTGAAAAACTGTTTTTT CASSITRAVGEKLFF once TRBJ1-4 TRBV7-8 .
TGCGCCAGCAGCCCAGGGAATCCTCATCGCCGGGGTGGAGAGACCCAGTACTTC CASSPGNPHRRGGETQYF . TRBJ2-5 TRBV7-9 .
TGTGCCAGCAGCCAAAAACCTCCCGGGACAGCCTATAATTCACCCCTCCACTTT CASSQKPPGTAYNSPLHF few TRBJ1-6 TRBV14 TRBD1
TGCAGTGCTAGCGGAGACGAAAATTCACCCCTCCACTTT CSASGDENSPLHF many TRBJ1-6 TRBV20-1 .
TGTGCCAGCAGCTTATATCTACAGGGCGAAGAGACCCAGTACTTC CASSLYLQGEETQYF few TRBJ2-5 TRBV7-8 .
TGTGCCAGCAGCGGGACCAGGGGCCTTTACGAGCAGTACTTC CASSGTRGLYEQYF . TRBJ2-7 TRBV6-2/TRBV6-3 .
TGTGCCAGCAGCCCCCGGACAGGGTCCCCTGAAGCTTTCTTT CASSPRTGSPEAFF . TRBJ1-1 TRBV9 TRBD1
TGCAGTGCTGGACAGGGGTCGGCTCAGCCCCAGCATTTT CSAGQGSAQPQHF many TRBJ1-5 TRBV20-1 TRBD1
TGCAGTGAAGAATCCCCGGGACAGCCAACCTACGAGCAGTACTTC CSEESPGQPTYEQYF . TRBJ2-7 TRBV20-1 TRBD1
TGTGCCAGCACCCGAACAGGGGGAGGAACTGAAGCTTTCTTT CASTRTGGGTEAFF . TRBJ1-1 TRBV2 TRBD1
TGTGCCAGCAGTTTATCCCCGGGCGGAGAGCCCCAGCATTTT CASSLSPGGEPQHF . TRBJ1-5 TRBV12-3/TRBV12-4 .
TGCAGTGCTAGAGATTGGACAGGGGACTATGGCTACACCTTC CSARDWTGDYGYTF many TRBJ1-2 TRBV20-1 TRBD1
TGTGCCAGCAGCCAAGATCTGTCATCCCGGGCCACTGAAGCTTTCTTT CASSQDLSSRATEAFF many TRBJ1-1 TRBV4-2 .
TGTGCCAGCAGCTTAAAAGGGGGGGACACCCACAGAGAGGGGGAGACCCAGTACTTC CASSLKGGDTHREGETQYF many TRBJ2-5 TRBV7-3 .
TGTGCCATCAGTGATGGGGCCGTGAACCAAGAGACCCAGTACTTC CAISDGAVNQETQYF . TRBJ2-5 TRBV10-3 .
TGTGCCAGCAGCGTAACTGGGGGCCCAACTAATGAAAAACTGTTTTTT CASSVTGGPTNEKLFF . TRBJ1-4 TRBV9 .
TGTGCCAGCAGCCAAGTGGAGAATGAAAAACTGTTTTTT CASSQVENEKLFF . TRBJ1-4 TRBV2 .
TGTGCCTGGAGGGTAACCCGGGACAGGGCGGTTTTT CAWRVTRDRAVF few TRBJ1-4 TRBV30 TRBD1
TGTGCCAGCAGTTACGAGACTAGCGGGGGGGCCTACGAGCAGTACTTC CASSYETSGGAYEQYF . TRBJ2-7 TRBV6-5 TRBD2
TGTGCCAGCAGTTACGTTATAACCGGGGAGCTGTTTTTT CASSYVITGELFF few TRBJ2-2 TRBV10-3 .
TGCGCCAGCGACACATCCGCAGGGGGCTCCGGGGAGCTGTTTTTT CASDTSAGGSGELFF many TRBJ2-2 TRBV5-1 TRBD1
TGTGCCAGCAGACCCGCCCCCCCGGGCAGGCTCAGGGAGACCCAGTACTTC CASRPAPPGRLRETQYF many TRBJ2-5 TRBV7-9 .
TGTGCCATCGGACTAGTCGAAGAGACCCAGTACTTC CAIGLVEETQYF . TRBJ2-5 TRBV25-1 TRBD2
TGTGCCAGCAGTGCTACAGGTTCTGAAGCTTTCTTT CASSATGSEAFF many TRBJ1-1 TRBV2 .
TGCAGCATCTATCAAGGGGGGAACTATGGCTACACCTTC CSIYQGGNYGYTF . TRBJ1-2 TRBV29-1 .
TGCAGTGCTAGACCGGAACCCGGGACCCAGTACTTC CSARPEPGTQYF many TRBJ2-5 TRBV20-1 .
TGCGCCAGCAGCTTGTTTGCGGGAGACGAGGAGACCCAGTACTTC CASSLFAGDEETQYF many TRBJ2-5 TRBV5-1 TRBD2
TGTGCCAGCAGTGAATACATCGGGGCCAGGGACGAATACGAGCAGTACTTC CASSEYIGARDEYEQYF many TRBJ2-7 TRBV25-1 .
TGTGCCTGGGCCAGTTTCCCGAACACTGAAGCTTTCTTT CAWASFPNTEAFF . TRBJ1-1 TRBV30 .
TGTGCCAGCAGTTACTCTGGTTACACCTACGAGCAGTACTTC CASSYSGYTYEQYF few TRBJ2-7 TRBV6-2/TRBV6-3 .